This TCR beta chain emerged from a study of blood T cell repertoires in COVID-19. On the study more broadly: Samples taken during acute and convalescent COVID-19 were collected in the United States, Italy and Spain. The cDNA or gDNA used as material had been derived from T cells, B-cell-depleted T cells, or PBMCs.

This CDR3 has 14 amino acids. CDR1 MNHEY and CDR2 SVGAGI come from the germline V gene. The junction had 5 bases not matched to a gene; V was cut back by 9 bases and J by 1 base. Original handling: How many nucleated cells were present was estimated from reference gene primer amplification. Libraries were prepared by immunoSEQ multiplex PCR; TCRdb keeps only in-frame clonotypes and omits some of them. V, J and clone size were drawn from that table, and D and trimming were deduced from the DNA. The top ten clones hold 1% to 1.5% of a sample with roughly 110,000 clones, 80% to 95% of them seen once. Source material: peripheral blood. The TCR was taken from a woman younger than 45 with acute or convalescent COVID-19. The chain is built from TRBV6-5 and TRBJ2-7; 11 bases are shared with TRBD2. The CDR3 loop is CASIRTSGSYEQYF. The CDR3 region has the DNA TGTGCCAGTATACGGACTAGCGGGTCCTACGAGCAGTACTTC.